Each of the 30 T cell receptor beta chains below was sequenced from the same sample in a study of patients and donors after allogeneic stem cell transplantation. One entry per CDR3 protein results from TCRdb running MiXCR on the RT-PCR reads. The data contain about 230,000 distinct CDR3 sequences, about 14% of them singletons. The source material was blood, either unsorted or a sorted T cell fraction (not recorded which). These receptor sequences come from a human donor who was either an allogeneic HSCT recipient or a stem cell or donor lymphocyte infusion donor (not recorded which). It is not recorded whose cells these are; they may come from a transplant donor.

This clonotype was seen only a few times. V gene TRBV2 combines with J gene TRBJ2-3; 8 bases fit TRBD2. The length of the CDR3 is 15 residues. Unmatched junction bases numbered 4, after V lost 3 bases and J lost 2 bases. Looked up from germline, CDR1 is SNHLY and CDR2 is FYNNEI. In DNA, the CDR3 is TGTGCCAGCAGTGAGCGGGGGGAGGTCACAGATACGCAGTATTTT. It is translated as CASSERGEVTDTQYF.

In its sample, this clonotype was seen many times. The chain combines TRBV5-1 with TRBJ2-7; D gene ambiguous. The CDR3 contains 13 residues. V shed 1 base and J shed 4 bases, with 9 bases lying between them. The germline V gene encodes CDR1 SGHRS and CDR2 YFSETQ. CDR3 bases: TGCGCCAGCAGCTTGCTGGGTGATTACGAGCAGTACTTC. Encoded protein: CASSLLGDYEQYF.

This clonotype was picked up many times. The rearrangement links TRBV11-3 to TRBJ1-1, with 9 bases matching TRBD1. Per germline, CDR1 SGHNT and CDR2 YENEEA. The CDR3 consists of 15 residues. Trimming removed 3 bases from V and 3 bases from J; junction bases left unmatched: 5. The CDR3 DNA reads TGTGCCAGCAGCTTGGCCCGGGACAGGGACACTGAAGCTTTCTTT. Its protein is CASSLARDRDTEAFF.

The table lists this clonotype with a few counts. The V call is TRBV3-1, the J call TRBJ2-7; 11 bases are shared with TRBD2. J lost 4 bases, V lost 1 base, and 6 bases had no gene match. In germline, CDR1 is LGHDT, CDR2 YNNKEL (reference sequence). The CDR3 consists of 16 residues. The CDR3 region is CASSQGLAGTPYEQYF. The CDR3 DNA sequence: TGTGCCAGCAGCCAAGGACTAGCGGGAACGCCTTACGAGCAGTACTTC.

The chain has TRBV28 and TRBJ1-3, with 8 bases lining up with TRBD1. The CDR3 runs 16 residues. The V and J ends lost 3 bases and 0 bases, in that order; junction bases with no gene match: 4. Germline CDR1 and CDR2: MDHEN and SYDVKM. The CDR3 DNA is TGTGCCAGCAGTTTTCCCGGACAGGGCTCTGGAAACACCATATATTTT. Protein product: CASSFPGQGSGNTIYF.

CDR3 sequence (DNA): TGTGCCACCAGCAGTACAGGGTCCGGGGCCAACGTCCTGACTTTC. This gives the protein CATSSTGSGANVLTF. The chain uses TRBV15 and TRBJ2-6; tentative D call: TRBD1 (6 bases). Germline CDR1 and CDR2: LNHNV and YYDKDF (reference sequence). The germline V and J ends were trimmed by 3 bases and 4 bases, with 10 bases remaining between them. The CDR3 is made up of 15 amino acids.

This clonotype was counted only a few times. The V gene is TRBV4-2, the J gene TRBJ2-3; TRBD1 agrees at 7 bases. Losses at the gene ends were 2 bases for V and 2 bases for J; bases not matched to a gene: 10. Germline V lookup: CDR1 LGHNA, CDR2 YNFKEQ. This CDR3 contains 17 residues. The CDR3 DNA reads TGTGCCAGCAGCCAATTTAAACCGGGACAGCTCACAGATACGCAGTATTTT. Its protein is CASSQFKPGQLTDTQYF.

This clonotype was counted between two and nine times. The J gene is TRBJ2-7, the V gene TRBV7-3, with TRBD2 identical over 7 bases. V trimming: 5 bases; J trimming: 9 bases; junction bases outside the gene matches: 10. Per germline, CDR1 SGHTA and CDR2 FQGTGA. CDR3 length equals 13 residues. CDR3 nucleotides: TGTGCCAGCAGCCAGGCGGGAGTTACGAGGCAGTACTTC. As protein: CASSQAGVTRQYF.

The J gene is TRBJ1-5, the V gene TRBV5-6, with 7 bases matching TRBD1. The germline V gene encodes CDR1 SGHDT and CDR2 YYEEEE. This CDR3 spans 15 amino acids. The ends lost 0 bases at V and 4 bases at J; junction bases unmatched: 4. The CDR3 bases are TGTGCCAGCAGCTTGGCCGGGACAGATAATCAGCCCCAGCATTTT. Its translation is CASSLAGTDNQPQHF.

This clonotype was counted at least ten times. The chain recombines TRBV3-1 with TRBJ2-5; D possibly corresponds to TRBD2 (5 bases). This CDR3 spans 14 amino acids. Germline loops: CDR1 LGHDT, CDR2 YNNKEL (reference sequence). Between the trimmed V and J ends, which lost 5 bases and 6 bases, there was a span of 16 bases. CDR3 bases: TGTGCCAGCAGCTTAAACCTCCGGGGTCAGACCCAGTACTTC. The encoded protein is CASSLNLRGQTQYF.

This clonotype was counted at least ten times. CDR3 loop: CSAGGASGGLIQETQYF. In DNA form, the CDR3 reads TGCAGTGCGGGGGGGGCTAGCGGGGGACTTATCCAAGAGACCCAGTACTTC. The chain links TRBV20-1 to TRBJ2-5; 10 nucleotides align to TRBD2. The CDR3 extends over 17 amino acids. Germline V gene data show CDR1 as DFQATT and CDR2 as SNEGSKA (reference sequence). After removal of 6 bases from V and 1 base from J, the junction contained 14 bases not matched to a gene.

The V call is TRBV5-5, the J call TRBJ2-7, with TRBD1 matching 7 bases. The length of the CDR3 is 15 residues. Germline V gene lookup returns CDR1 SGHKS and CDR2 YYEKEE (reference sequence). V dropped 3 bases and J dropped 6; count of bases not matched to a gene: 12. The CDR3 protein is CASSSTGANYFEQYF. In DNA, the CDR3 is TGTGCCAGCAGCTCTACAGGGGCCAATTACTTCGAGCAGTACTTC.

This clonotype has more than one count but fewer than ten. The V call is TRBV7-9, the J call TRBJ1-2; D not resolved. Germline CDR1 reads SEHNR; CDR2 reads FQNEAQ (reference sequence). The CDR3 covers 12 residues. V shed 0 bases and J shed 8 bases, with 7 bases lying between them. The CDR3 loop reads CASSLAKVGYTF. For the CDR3, the DNA is TGTGCCAGCAGCTTAGCGAAAGTGGGCTACACCTTC.

The chain couples TRBV19 to TRBJ1-2; the D gene is possibly TRBD1 (6 bases). The ends were cut back, 5 bases at V and 3 bases at J, with 10 bases in the middle. This CDR3 contains 13 residues. Germline values: CDR1 LNHDA, CDR2 SQIVND (reference sequence). In nucleotides, the CDR3 is TGTGCCAGTAGTCAGGGGCGTGACTATGGCTACACCTTC. Residues: CASSQGRDYGYTF.

The chain recombines TRBV5-1 with TRBJ2-1; D is unclear. The V gene lost 0 bases and the J gene lost 4 bases, with 8 bases spanning the gap. The germline CDR1 and CDR2 sequences are SGHRS and YFSETQ. CDR3 length: 14 residues. In nucleotides, the CDR3 is TGCGCCAGCAGCTTGGTGGAGATTTACAATGAGCAGTTCTTC. It specifies CASSLVEIYNEQFF.

This clonotype was found many times. The J gene is TRBJ2-2, the V gene TRBV7-9, with TRBD1 matching 11 bases. The CDR3 is 14 residues long. With 7 bases clipped from V and 7 bases from J, the junction kept 5 bases outside the gene matches. From germline, CDR1 is SEHNR and CDR2 FQNEAQ (reference sequence). This CDR3 is CASKDRGRGGELFF. In DNA, the CDR3 is TGTGCCAGCAAGGACAGGGGGCGCGGCGGGGAGCTGTTTTTT.

This clonotype was counted a few times. The genes are TRBV4-1 and TRBJ1-1; D is unclear. V gave up 0 bases and J gave up 6 bases, with 11 bases separating them. There are 14 residues in the CDR3. The germline V gene encodes CDR1 MGHRA and CDR2 YSYEKL. For the CDR3, the DNA is TGCGCCAGCAGCCAAGACCCCGTGGGTCCTGAAGCTTTCTTT. This codes for CASSQDPVGPEAFF.

This chain uses TRBV4-2 with TRBJ2-3; D remains unclear. From germline, CDR1 is LGHNA and CDR2 YNFKEQ. V shed 0 bases and J shed 6 bases, with 4 bases lying between them. The CDR3 is 12 amino acids. Here the CDR3 DNA reads TGTGCCAGCAGCCAAGATTTCGATACGCAGTATTTT. Its protein is CASSQDFDTQYF.

This clonotype occurred a few times. The rearrangement uses TRBV14 and TRBJ2-3; tentative D call: TRBD2 (6 bases). In germline, CDR1 is SGHDN, CDR2 FVKESK. V lost 4 bases, J lost 3 bases, and 17 bases lay in between. The CDR3 is 16 residues long. The CDR3 coding sequence is TGTGCCAGCAGCCTTGGGTCCCCCGGGGGAACAGATACGCAGTATTTT. This sequence encodes CASSLGSPGGTDTQYF.

A remark on this clonotype: In this CDR3 the conserved last residue, phenylalanine or tryptophan, is missing, so a read error is likely. The DNA is omitted, as the CDR3 cannot be located on it reliably, and the CDR3 follows TCRdb's listing. This chain joins TRBV4-1 and TRBJ1-2; the table calls TRBD1, which could not be checked here. In germline, CDR1 is MGHRA, CDR2 YSYEKL. The CDR3 comprises 14 residues, both ends counted. Here the CDR3 reads CASSQEDERGPNVI.

The CDR3 nucleotides are TGTGCCAGCAGTTACTTTCCGGACCGGTGGCCCCAGCATTTT. This encodes CASSYFPDRWPQHF. The rearrangement links TRBV6-5 to TRBJ1-5, with no clear D. The CDR3 sequence is 14 residues long. Germline CDR1 is MNHEY and CDR2 is SVGAGI. Trimming shortened V by 1 base and J by 9 bases, and 13 bases separated the two germline ends.

This clonotype appeared a few times. This chain connects TRBV7-8 to TRBJ1-3; 7 bases map to TRBD1. Trimming cost V 0 bases and J 1 base; bases outside gene matches: 3. The CDR3 spans 16 residues. From germline, CDR1 is SGHVS and CDR2 FQNEAQ. The CDR3 is CASSLAIQGSGNTIYF. CDR3 nucleotides: TGTGCCAGCAGCTTAGCGATACAGGGGTCTGGAAACACCATATATTTT.

This clonotype came up many times. This rearrangement joins TRBV29-1 to TRBJ1-2; 7 bases map to TRBD1. Germline V CDR1 and CDR2: SQVTM, ANQGSEA. CDR3 size: 12 residues. Unmatched junction bases numbered 4, after V lost 3 bases and J lost 6 bases. CDR3 loop: CSVDAGGHGYTF. The CDR3 coding sequence is TGCAGCGTTGATGCAGGGGGGCATGGCTACACCTTC.

This clonotype was found a few times. The junction differs from germline at one of its ends, possibly a read error. The chain links TRBV4-3 to TRBJ2-3, with 11 nucleotides matching TRBD2. Germline V gives CDR1 LGHNA, CDR2 YSLEER. This CDR3 spans 19 amino acids. CDR3 DNA sequence: TGCGCCAGCTGCCAAGGGGGCTCTAGCGGGGGGTCCAGCACAGATACGCAGTATTTT. Translation: CASCQGGSSGGSSTDTQYF.

A few counts support this clonotype. V is TRBV20-1 and J is TRBJ1-1, with D unclear. Trimming cost V 6 bases and J 3 bases, with 20 bases left between them. The germline V gene encodes CDR1 DFQATT and CDR2 SNEGSKA (reference sequence). This CDR3 has 15 residues. CDR3 sequence: CSAPRAEGSYTEAFF. The CDR3 DNA follows: TGCAGTGCCCCCCGAGCCGAGGGAAGTTACACTGAAGCTTTCTTT.

The V gene is TRBV25-1, the J gene TRBJ2-6; TRBD1 matches 8 bases. Trimming took 4 bases from V and 9 from J; bases not matched to a gene: 8. The CDR3 has 15 amino acids. Germline CDR1 and CDR2: MGHDK and SYGVNS. The DNA for the CDR3 is TGTGCCAGCAGTGGCCCGGGACAGGTTCACAACGTCCTGACTTTC. It translates to CASSGPGQVHNVLTF.

V gene TRBV5-1 combines with J gene TRBJ1-1; a possible D gene is TRBD1 (5 bases). Germline lookup yields CDR1 SGHRS and CDR2 YFSETQ. The CDR3 consists of 14 residues. The V end was cut by 3 bases, the J end by 0 bases, with 9 bases between. The CDR3 is CASSSRDLNTEAFF. Written as DNA, the CDR3 is TGCGCCAGCAGCTCCAGGGACCTGAACACTGAAGCTTTCTTT.

This chain connects TRBV5-1 to TRBJ1-2, with 10 bases lining up with TRBD1. V shed 6 bases and J 5 bases; nucleotides not matched to a gene: 10. From germline, CDR1 is SGHRS and CDR2 YFSETQ. CDR3 length: 15 residues. The CDR3 coding sequence is TGCGCCAGCACCAGGGGGGGACAGGGGAAGTATGGCTACACCTTC. It yields the protein CASTRGGQGKYGYTF. The full variable domain, rest sourced from reference TRBV5-1 and TRBJ1-2, is KAGVTQTPRYLIKTRGQQVTLSCSPISGHRSVSWYQQTPGQGLQFLFEYFSETQRNKGNFPGRFSGRQFSNSRSEMNVSTLELGDSALYLCASTRGGQGKYGYTFGSGTRLTVV.

The rearrangement links TRBV5-6 to TRBJ1-4; 9 bases agree with TRBD1. This CDR3 contains 12 residues. Germline V gene lookup returns CDR1 SGHDT and CDR2 YYEEEE. The trim removed 3 bases at V and 16 bases at J, leaving 7 bases unmatched. The CDR3, as DNA: TGTGCCAGCAGCTCTGGGACAGGGAACCCGTTTTTT. This encodes CASSSGTGNPFF.

This chain joins TRBV4-1 and TRBJ1-1; possibly TRBD1 for D (6 bases). The CDR3 covers 15 residues. Looked up from germline, CDR1 is MGHRA and CDR2 is YSYEKL. Between the trimmed V and J ends, which lost 4 bases and 1 base, there was a span of 13 bases. CDR3 loop: CASSPRGGGNTEAFF. CDR3 coding DNA: TGCGCCAGCAGCCCCCGGGGAGGGGGGAACACTGAAGCTTTCTTT.